The rows below give T cell receptor beta chains drawn from one sample of a study of cytomegalovirus exposure and HLA in healthy donors. Sequencing was performed with immunoSEQ multiplex PCR; in TCRdb, only in-frame clones are kept and a portion is missing. The sample yields under 200,000 clones, of which the top ten take up 2% to 2.5%. The sequenced sample was PBMCs. The source of these receptors is a man aged 30-40 years in good health and CMV-seronegative. Each CDR3 is given with its conserved first and last residue. Fields, in order: V gene, CDR3 length, CDR3 protein.

TRBV5-1 | 14 | CASSLVRASYEQYF
TRBV6-1 | 15 | CASSNPSGGGGEQYF
TRBV9 | 15 | CASSVVRQGNYGYTF
TRBV15 | 14 | CATSRDRGQETQYF
TRBV29-1 | 18 | CSVARSTSGRVSYNEQFF
TRBV2 | 15 | CASSETGQGIYEQYF
TRBV6-1 | 15 | CASKFYAGQSYGYTF
TRBV29-1 | 12 | CSVAGSTDTQYF
TRBV7-9 | 15 | CASSSMGGGSEKLFF
TRBV4-1 | 15 | CASRERQGSGNTIYF
TRBV5-1 | 16 | CASSLEPQGIYHGYTF
TRBV6-1 | 15 | CASSDLGQPYNEQFF
TRBV6-5 | 13 | CASSTDKNTEAFF